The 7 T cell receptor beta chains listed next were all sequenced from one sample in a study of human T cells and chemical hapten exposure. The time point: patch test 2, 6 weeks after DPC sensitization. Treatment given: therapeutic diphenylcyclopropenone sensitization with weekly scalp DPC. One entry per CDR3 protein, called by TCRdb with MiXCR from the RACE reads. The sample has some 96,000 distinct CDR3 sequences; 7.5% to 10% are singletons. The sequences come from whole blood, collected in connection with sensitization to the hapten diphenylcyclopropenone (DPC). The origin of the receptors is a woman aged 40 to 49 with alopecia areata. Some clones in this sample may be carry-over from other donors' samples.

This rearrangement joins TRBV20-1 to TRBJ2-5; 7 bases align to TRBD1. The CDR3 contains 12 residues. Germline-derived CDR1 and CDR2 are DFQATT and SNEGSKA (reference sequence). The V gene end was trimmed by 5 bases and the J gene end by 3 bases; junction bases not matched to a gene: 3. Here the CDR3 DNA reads TGCAGTGCTGCCGACAGGGAAGAGACCCAGTACTTC. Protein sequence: CSAADREETQYF.

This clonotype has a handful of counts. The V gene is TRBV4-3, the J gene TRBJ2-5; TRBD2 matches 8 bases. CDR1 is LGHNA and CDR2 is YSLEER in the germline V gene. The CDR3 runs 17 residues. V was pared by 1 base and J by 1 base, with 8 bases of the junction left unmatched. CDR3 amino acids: CASSQGVAGGLQETQYF. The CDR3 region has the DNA TGCGCCAGCAGCCAAGGAGTGGCGGGGGGACTCCAAGAGACCCAGTACTTC.

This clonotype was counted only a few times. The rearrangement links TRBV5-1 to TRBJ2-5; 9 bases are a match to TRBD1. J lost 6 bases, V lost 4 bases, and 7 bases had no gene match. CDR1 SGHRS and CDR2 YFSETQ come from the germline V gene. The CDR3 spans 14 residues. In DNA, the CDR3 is TGCGCCAGCAGCGCGGGACAGGGCGGACAGACCCAGTACTTC. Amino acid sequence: CASSAGQGGQTQYF.

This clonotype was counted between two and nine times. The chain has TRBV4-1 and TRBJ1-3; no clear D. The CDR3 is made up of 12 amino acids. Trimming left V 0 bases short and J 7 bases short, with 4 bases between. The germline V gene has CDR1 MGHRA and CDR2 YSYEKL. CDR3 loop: CASSQDWNTIYF. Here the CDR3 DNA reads TGCGCCAGCAGCCAAGATTGGAACACCATATATTTT.

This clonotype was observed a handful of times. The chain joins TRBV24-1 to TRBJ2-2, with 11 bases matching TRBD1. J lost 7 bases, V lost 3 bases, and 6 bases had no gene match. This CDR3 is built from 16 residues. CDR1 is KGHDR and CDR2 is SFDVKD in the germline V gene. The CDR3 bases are TGTGCCACCAGTGATCCTTGGACAGGGGGCCTCGGGGAGCTGTTTTTT. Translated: CATSDPWTGGLGELFF.

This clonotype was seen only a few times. The CDR3 loop is CASRPGTESEAFF. CDR3 sequence (DNA): TGTGCCAGCAGACCCGGGACAGAGAGTGAAGCTTTCTTT. The chain couples TRBV3-1 to TRBJ1-1, with 7 positions matching TRBD1. J gave up 7 bases and V 6 bases, and 8 bases lay outside the gene matches. The V gene's germline CDR1 is LGHDT and CDR2 YNNKEL (reference sequence). CDR3 length: 13 residues.

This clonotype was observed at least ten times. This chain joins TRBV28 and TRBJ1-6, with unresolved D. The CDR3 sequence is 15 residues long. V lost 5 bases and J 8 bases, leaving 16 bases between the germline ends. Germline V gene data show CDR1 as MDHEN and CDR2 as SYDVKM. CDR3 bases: TGTGCCAGCAGTCCCGCCCGGGGAAAGCATTCACCCCTCCACTTT. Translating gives CASSPARGKHSPLHF.